Listed below are T cell receptor beta chains from one sample, sequenced in a study of cytomegalovirus exposure and HLA in healthy donors. Only in-frame clones appear in the TCRdb table, and some are missing; sequencing was by immunoSEQ multiplex PCR. Of around 150,000 clones in the sample, around 80% were seen once. The sequencing input was PBMCs. These receptors all come from a woman aged 40 to 50 in good health and CMV-seropositive. The conserved cysteine and the conserved F or W are not part of the CDR3 here.

j_gene | v_gene | CDR3aa
TRBJ1-6 | TRBV19 | ASSIGLGSYNSPLH
TRBJ2-5 | TRBV11-1 | ASSSGGETQY
. | TRBV6-5 | ASSYSGEQY
TRBJ2-7 | TRBV10-3 | AISGIPGKFLTSGRNVEQY
TRBJ2-7 | TRBV7-9 | ASSSGQSYEQY
TRBJ2-7 | TRBV2 | ASRVDTYEQY
TRBJ1-3 | TRBV7-6 | ASSLGGGIQGSGNTIY
TRBJ1-2 | TRBV2 | ASRDRVYGYT
TRBJ1-2 | TRBV27 | ASSLSDGYT
TRBJ2-5 | TRBV18 | ASSPRANGVGTETQY
TRBJ2-1 | TRBV29-1 | SLMAGLYNEQF
TRBJ2-7 | TRBV9 | ASSRDWGDYEQY
TRBJ1-2 | TRBV4-2 | ASSQEGRTGSENGYT
TRBJ2-2 | TRBV5-4 | ASSLVLGVGTGELF
TRBJ2-1 | TRBV2 | ASSVRGLEQF
TRBJ1-5 | TRBV2 | ARGTGNQPQH
TRBJ1-2 | TRBV20-1 | SASGGAGYT
TRBJ2-1 | TRBV30 | AWSMGLDFNEQF
TRBJ2-1 | TRBV9 | ASSVAGGPHEQF
TRBJ1-3 | TRBV30 | AWSVQGTARNTIY
TRBJ2-1 | TRBV10-3 | AIRTGPFSYNEQF
TRBJ2-3 | TRBV9 | ASSETSGSPTDTQY
TRBJ2-5 | TRBV19 | ASRKRAEETQY
. | TRBV28 | ASSLGVAGGQDEQY
TRBJ1-5 | TRBV7-9 | ASSLGDRGGNQPQH
TRBJ2-2 | TRBV25-1 | ASSGTDSGELF
TRBJ2-7 | TRBV11-1 | ASSPLSGAGDEQY
TRBJ1-2 | TRBV7-9 | AIDGVSPSYGYT
TRBJ2-3 | TRBV11-2 | ASSPAGAADTQY
. | TRBV27 | ASSLSLDRFYEQY
TRBJ2-5 | TRBV6-1 | ASRLAGEGTQY
TRBJ2-1 | TRBV28 | ASRIAGGPYEQF
TRBJ2-3 | TRBV28 | AIGGGSTDTQY
TRBJ2-5 | TRBV29-1 | SVEDRASGEWEQY
TRBJ1-5 | TRBV6-1 | ASRLTEGGNQPQH
TRBJ2-7 | TRBV27 | ASSFRQGAHEQY
TRBJ2-1 | TRBV11-2 | ASSLGTSGNDEQF
TRBJ2-3 | TRBV10-3 | AISESAVLTDTQY
TRBJ2-2 | TRBV6-5 | ASSSTGGPNTGELF
TRBJ2-3 | TRBV19 | ASRISLLAGGPDTQY
TRBJ2-4 | TRBV6-1 | ASSLITGGNIQY
TRBJ1-1 | TRBV6-5 | ASSYSNVGVWTEAF